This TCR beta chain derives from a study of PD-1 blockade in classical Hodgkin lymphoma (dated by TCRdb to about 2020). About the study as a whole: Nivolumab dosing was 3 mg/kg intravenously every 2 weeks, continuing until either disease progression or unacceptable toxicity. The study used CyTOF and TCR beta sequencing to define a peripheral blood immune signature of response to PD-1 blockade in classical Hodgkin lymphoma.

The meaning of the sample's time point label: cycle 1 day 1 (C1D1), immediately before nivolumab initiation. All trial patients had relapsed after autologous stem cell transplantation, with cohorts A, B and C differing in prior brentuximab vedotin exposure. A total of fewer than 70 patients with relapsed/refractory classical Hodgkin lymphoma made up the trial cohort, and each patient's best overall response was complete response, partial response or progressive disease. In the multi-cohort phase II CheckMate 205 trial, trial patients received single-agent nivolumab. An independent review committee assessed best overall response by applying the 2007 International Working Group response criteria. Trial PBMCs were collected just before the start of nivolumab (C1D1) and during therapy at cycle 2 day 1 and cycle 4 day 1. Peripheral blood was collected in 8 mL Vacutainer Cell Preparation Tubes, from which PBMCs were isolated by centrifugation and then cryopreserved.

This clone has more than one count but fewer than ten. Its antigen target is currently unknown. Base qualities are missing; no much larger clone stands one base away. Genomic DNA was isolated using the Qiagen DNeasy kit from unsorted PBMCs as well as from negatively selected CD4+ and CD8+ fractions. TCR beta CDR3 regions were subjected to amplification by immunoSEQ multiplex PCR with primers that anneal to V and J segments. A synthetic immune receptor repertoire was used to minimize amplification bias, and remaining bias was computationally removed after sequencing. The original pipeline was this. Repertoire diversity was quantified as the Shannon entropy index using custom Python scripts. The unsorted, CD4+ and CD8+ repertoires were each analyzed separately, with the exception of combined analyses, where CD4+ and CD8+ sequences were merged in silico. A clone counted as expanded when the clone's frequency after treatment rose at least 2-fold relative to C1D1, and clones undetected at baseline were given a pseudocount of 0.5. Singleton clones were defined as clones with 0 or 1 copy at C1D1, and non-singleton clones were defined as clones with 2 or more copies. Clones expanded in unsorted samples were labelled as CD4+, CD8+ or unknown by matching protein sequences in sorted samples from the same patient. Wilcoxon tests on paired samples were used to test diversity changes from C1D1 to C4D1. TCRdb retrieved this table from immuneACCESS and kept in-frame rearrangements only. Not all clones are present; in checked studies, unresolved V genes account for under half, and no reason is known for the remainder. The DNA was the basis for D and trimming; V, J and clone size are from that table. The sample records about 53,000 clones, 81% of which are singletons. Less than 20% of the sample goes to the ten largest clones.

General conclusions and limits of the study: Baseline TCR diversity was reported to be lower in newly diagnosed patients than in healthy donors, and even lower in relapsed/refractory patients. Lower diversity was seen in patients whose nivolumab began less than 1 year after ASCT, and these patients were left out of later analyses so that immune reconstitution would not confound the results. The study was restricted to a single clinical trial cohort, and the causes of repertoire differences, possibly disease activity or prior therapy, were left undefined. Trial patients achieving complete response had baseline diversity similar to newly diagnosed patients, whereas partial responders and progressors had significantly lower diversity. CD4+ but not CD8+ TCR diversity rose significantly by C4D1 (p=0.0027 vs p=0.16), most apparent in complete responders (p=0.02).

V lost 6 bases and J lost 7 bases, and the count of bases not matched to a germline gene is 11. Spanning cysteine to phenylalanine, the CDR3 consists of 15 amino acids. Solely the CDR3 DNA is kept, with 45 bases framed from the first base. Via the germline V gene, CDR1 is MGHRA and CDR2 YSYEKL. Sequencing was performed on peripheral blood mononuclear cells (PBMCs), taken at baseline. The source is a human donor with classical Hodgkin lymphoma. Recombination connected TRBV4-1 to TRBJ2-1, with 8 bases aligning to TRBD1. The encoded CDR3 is CASSPRGQEKNEQFF. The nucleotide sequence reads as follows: TGCGCCAGCAGTCCCAGGGGGCAAGAAAAGAATGAGCAGTTCTTC.